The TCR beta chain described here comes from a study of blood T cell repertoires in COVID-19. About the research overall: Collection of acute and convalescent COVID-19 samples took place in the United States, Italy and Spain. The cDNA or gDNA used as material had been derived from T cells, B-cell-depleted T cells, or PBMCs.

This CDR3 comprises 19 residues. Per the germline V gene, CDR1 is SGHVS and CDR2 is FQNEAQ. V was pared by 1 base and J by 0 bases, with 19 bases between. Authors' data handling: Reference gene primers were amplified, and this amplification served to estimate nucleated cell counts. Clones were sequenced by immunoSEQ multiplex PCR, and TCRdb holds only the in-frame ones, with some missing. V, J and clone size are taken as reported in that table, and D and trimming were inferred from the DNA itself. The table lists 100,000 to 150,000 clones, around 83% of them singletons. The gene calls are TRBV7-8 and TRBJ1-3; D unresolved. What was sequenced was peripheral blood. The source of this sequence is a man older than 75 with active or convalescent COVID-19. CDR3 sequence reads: CASSLVNPYPGSSGNTIYF. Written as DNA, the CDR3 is TGTGCCAGCAGCTTAGTTAATCCCTATCCAGGAAGCTCTGGAAACACCATATATTTT. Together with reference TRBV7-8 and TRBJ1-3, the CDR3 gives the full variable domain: GAGVSQSPRYKVAKRGQDVALRCDPISGHVSLFWYQQALGQGPEFLTYFQNEAQLDKSGLPSDRFFAERPEGSVSTLKIQRTQQEDSAVYLCASSLVNPYPGSSGNTIYFGEGSWLTVV.